A single sample is the source of the 22 T cell receptor beta chains below, sequenced in a study of metastatic and nonmetastatic thyroid tumors. There were no patients who had received any treatment before thyroid surgery. TCRdb re-called clones from the PCR reads using MiXCR. Of around 17,000 clones listed, less than 25% are singletons. What was sequenced was adjacent normal tissue. The origin of the receptors is a female donor with papillary thyroid cancer or a benign thyroid nodule (not recorded which). Some clones in this sample may be carry-over from other donors' samples.

This clone was detected a few times. This chain links TRBV19 with TRBJ2-1, with 8 positions matching TRBD2. The CDR3 runs to 15 residues. The junction had 13 bases not matched to a gene; V was cut back by 11 bases and J by 4 bases. Germline V CDR1 and CDR2: LNHDA, SQIVND (reference sequence). DNA of the CDR3: TGTGCCTCTGCCGGCGGGGCGGGAGGATACAATGAGCAGTTCTTC. Translation gives CASAGGAGGYNEQFF.

In this sample, this clone turned up a few times. The V call is TRBV5-1, the J call TRBJ1-6; 8 positions agree with TRBD1. The CDR3 is 14 residues long. Per the germline V gene, CDR1 is SGHRS and CDR2 is YFSETQ. Trimming cost V 3 bases and J 10 bases; bases outside gene matches: 6. This chain's CDR3 is CASSWTGLGSPLHF. The CDR3 DNA follows: TGCGCCAGCAGCTGGACAGGGTTGGGCTCACCCCTCCACTTT. The entire variable domain, with the rest obtained from reference TRBV5-1 and TRBJ1-6, is as follows: KAGVTQTPRYLIKTRGQQVTLSCSPISGHRSVSWYQQTPGQGLQFLFEYFSETQRNKGNFPGRFSGRQFSNSRSEMNVSTLELGDSALYLCASSWTGLGSPLHFGNGTRLTVT.

In its sample, this clone was seen many times. DNA of the CDR3: TGTGCCAGCAGCTTACCGGGCAGGAGCTCCTACGAGCAGTACTTC. Residues: CASSLPGRSSYEQYF. J is TRBJ2-7 and V is TRBV11-2; D is uncertain. The CDR3 sequence is 15 residues long. Germline CDR1 reads SGHAT; CDR2 reads FQNNGV. V lost 2 bases and J 0 bases, leaving 11 bases between the germline ends.

This chain connects TRBV9 to TRBJ2-7, with 13 bases identical to TRBD2. Losses at the gene ends were 4 bases for V and 1 base for J; bases not matched to a gene: 5. There are 16 residues in the CDR3. Germline V gene data show CDR1 as SGDLS and CDR2 as YYNGEE. DNA of the CDR3: TGTGCCAGCAGCCCAGGACTAGCGGGAGAGTCCTACGAGCAGTACTTC. It yields the protein CASSPGLAGESYEQYF.

The chain is built from TRBV6-2 or TRBV6-3 and TRBJ1-6, with D unresolved. Germline V gene sequence: CDR1 MNHEY, CDR2 SVGEGT. CDR3 length equals 14 residues. With 6 bases removed from V and 7 bases from J, the gap between germline ends came to 13 bases. CDR3 sequence reads: CASRRVIENSPLHF. The CDR3 DNA follows: TGTGCCAGCAGAAGGGTTATTGAGAATTCACCCCTCCACTTT.

This clone was detected only a few times. V and J are TRBV2 and TRBJ2-7; D may be TRBD1 (6 bases). Per the germline V gene, CDR1 is SNHLY and CDR2 is FYNNEI. The CDR3 totals 13 residues. Trimming took 5 bases from V and 2 from J, leaving 10 bases between them. This chain's CDR3 is CASSNRQAYEQYF. The CDR3 region has the DNA TGTGCCAGCAGTAACCGACAGGCCTACGAGCAGTACTTC.

There are many counts of this clone. This chain uses TRBV19 with TRBJ2-7, with D maybe TRBD2 (5 bases). Trimming took off 5 bases at V and 6 bases at J, with 17 bases between the two ends. Germline CDR1 reads LNHDA; CDR2 reads SQIVND (reference sequence). This CDR3 is 14 amino acids long. The CDR3 loop is CASSLGLDFGEQYF. The DNA of the CDR3 is TGTGCCAGTAGTTTAGGACTCGACTTTGGCGAGCAGTACTTC. The full variable domain, its missing parts supplied by reference TRBV19 and TRBJ2-7, is DGGITQSPKYLFRKEGQNVTLSCEQNLNHDAMYWYRQDPGQGLRLIYYSQIVNDFQKGDIAEGYSVSREKKESFPLTVTSAQKNPTAFYLCASSLGLDFGEQYFGPGTRLTVT.

This clone has more than one count but fewer than ten. The rearrangement joins TRBV6-1 to TRBJ1-5; a weak D match, TRBD1 (5 bases). CDR3 length equals 17 residues. Germline CDR1 is MNHNS and CDR2 is SASEGT. V shed 0 bases and J shed 7 bases, with 19 bases lying between them. This chain's CDR3 is CASSEANLREGRQPQHF. CDR3 sequence (DNA): TGTGCCAGCAGTGAAGCGAATCTCAGGGAAGGGAGGCAGCCCCAGCATTTT.

This clone is classed as large. The rearrangement uses TRBV7-9 and TRBJ2-7; 9 positions agree with TRBD1. CDR1 and CDR2 (germline): SEHNR, FQNEAQ (reference sequence). This CDR3 has 14 amino acids. V was pared by 4 bases and J by 3 bases, with 4 bases of the junction left unmatched. CDR3 in amino acids: CASSSGTGYYEQYF. DNA for the CDR3: TGTGCCAGCAGCTCCGGGACAGGGTACTACGAGCAGTACTTC.

This clone appeared a few times. The chain uses TRBV27 and TRBJ2-7; D may be TRBD2 (6 bases). The CDR3 runs 13 residues. CDR1 is MNHEY and CDR2 is SMNVEV in the germline V gene (reference sequence). Trimming took 8 bases from V and 2 from J, leaving 13 bases between them. CDR3 protein: CASGRLGPYEQYF. CDR3 coding DNA: TGTGCCAGCGGGAGACTAGGCCCCTACGAGCAGTACTTC.

CDR3 in DNA: TGTGCCAGCCTCGGAGAGGGGGTTCGGTATCAGCCCCAGCATTTT. Its translation: CASLGEGVRYQPQHF. The rearrangement links TRBV6-1 to TRBJ1-5; TRBD1 might be the D (6 bases). The V and J ends lost 8 bases and 5 bases respectively, with 19 bases between them. This CDR3 is built from 15 residues. Per the germline V gene, CDR1 is MNHNS and CDR2 is SASEGT.

Comments on this clone: The junction departs from the called germline gene at one end, perhaps through a read error. This sample also contains other DNA sequences that code for the same CDR3. V and J are TRBV19 and TRBJ2-6, with 10 bases that match TRBD1. The CDR3 is made up of 18 amino acids. In germline, CDR1 is LNHDA, CDR2 SQIVND (reference sequence). In DNA, the CDR3 is TGTGCCAGTAGTACTCGGACAGGGGGGAGCTCTGGGGCCAACGTCCTTACTTTC. This sequence encodes CASSTRTGGSSGANVLTF.

The J gene is TRBJ2-1, the V gene TRBV11-3; no reliable D call. Germline V lookup: CDR1 SGHNT, CDR2 YENEEA. Deletions cut 3 bases from V and 5 bases from J, with 5 bases between. This CDR3 region has 12 residues. This CDR3 reads CASSFRHNEQFF. DNA for the CDR3: TGTGCCAGCAGCTTTCGACACAATGAGCAGTTCTTC. The variable domain in full, with the rest retrieved from reference TRBV11-3 and TRBJ2-1, is EAGVVQSPRYKIIEKKQPVAFWCNPISGHNTLYWYLQNLGQGPELLIRYENEEAVDDSQLPKDRFSAERLKGVDSTLKIQPAELGDSAVYLCASSFRHNEQFFGPGTRLTVL.

By share of the sample, this clone is large (0.1 to 1%). The rearrangement joins TRBV20-1 to TRBJ2-1; 8 nucleotides align to TRBD2. Trimming removed 0 bases from V and 8 bases from J; junction bases left unmatched: 9. The CDR3 sequence is 15 residues long. Germline lookup yields CDR1 DFQATT and CDR2 SNEGSKA (reference sequence). The CDR3 nucleotides read TGCAGTGCTAGAGATGGAACTAGCGGAGCCCATGAGCAGTTCTTC. It encodes CSARDGTSGAHEQFF.

Only a few counts were recorded for this clone. The chain employs TRBV6-4 and TRBJ1-1; D is perhaps TRBD1 (5 bases). Trimming cost V 3 bases and J 4 bases, with 15 bases left between them. CDR3 length equals 15 residues. Per the germline V gene, CDR1 is MRHNA and CDR2 is SNTAGT. In DNA form, the CDR3 reads TGTGCCAGCAGTGAGATGGCAGGGTGGGTCACTGAAGCTTTCTTT. This encodes CASSEMAGWVTEAFF.

The chain links TRBV20-1 to TRBJ2-1, with D perhaps assigned TRBD1 or TRBD2 (5 bases each). Germline V gene lookup returns CDR1 DFQATT and CDR2 SNEGSKA (reference sequence). V was shortened by 3 bases and J by 13 bases, with 22 bases between the two germline ends. The CDR3 has 14 amino acids. The CDR3 here is CSASLSSGPDIQFF. The CDR3 nucleotides read TGCAGTGCTAGCTTATCGTCGGGACCGGACATACAGTTCTTC.

In its sample, this clone was seen a few times. V usage is TRBV7-9 and J usage is TRBJ2-7; 9 bases match TRBD2. The CDR3 runs to 15 residues. Germline V gene data show CDR1 as SEHNR and CDR2 as FQNEAQ (reference sequence). V lost 5 bases to trimming and J lost 3 bases; unmatched junction nucleotides: 8. CDR3 coding DNA: TGTGCCAGCAGCGACCCCCGACTAGCGGACTACGAGCAGTACTTC. It specifies CASSDPRLADYEQYF. Supplemented by reference TRBV7-9 and TRBJ2-7, the full variable domain reads DTGVSQNPRHKITKRGQNVTFRCDPISEHNRLYWYRQTLGQGPEFLTYFQNEAQLEKSRLLSDRFSAERPKGSFSTLEIQRTEQGDSAMYLCASSDPRLADYEQYFGPGTRLTVT.

With regard to this clone: One end of the junction fails to match germline, which may point to a read error. The V call is TRBV27, the J call TRBJ2-6; the D gene is possibly TRBD1 (5 bases). Germline CDR1 MNHEY, CDR2 SMNVEV (reference sequence). CDR3 length: 15 residues. The CDR3 coding sequence is TGTGCCAGCAGTCCACAAGACTCTGGGGCCAACTTCCTGACTTTC. This codes for CASSPQDSGANFLTF. The full variable domain, its missing parts supplied by reference TRBV27 and TRBJ2-6, is EAQVTQNPRYLITVTGKKLTVTCSQNMNHEYMSWYRQDPGLGLRQIYYSMNVEVTDKGDVPEGYKVSRKEKRNFPLILESPSPNQTSLYFCASSPQDSGANFLTFGAGSRLTVL.

This chain uses TRBV6-2 or TRBV6-3 with TRBJ1-1; weak D call: TRBD1 (5 bases). V dropped 0 bases and J dropped 4 bases, with 12 bases sitting between them. The V gene's germline CDR1 is MNHEY and CDR2 SVGEGT. The length of the CDR3 is 15 residues. DNA for the CDR3: TGTGCCAGCAGTTACTCGACCGGGGGTCGCACTGAAGCTTTCTTT. Protein product: CASSYSTGGRTEAFF.

In DNA form, the CDR3 reads TGTGCCAGCAGTTTGCTCCGGAGCGGGGAGCTGTTTTTT. It yields the protein CASSLLRSGELFF. The chain is built from TRBV12-3 or TRBV12-4 and TRBJ2-2; no firm D call. This CDR3 contains 13 residues. Trimming took 3 bases from V and 7 from J, leaving 9 bases between them.

This clone came up many times. The V and J genes are TRBV7-6 and TRBJ1-3; D is ambiguous. The CDR3 has 15 amino acids. The germline V and J ends were trimmed by 1 base and 2 bases, with 9 bases remaining between them. The germline V gene has CDR1 SGHVS and CDR2 FNYEAQ. CDR3 region: CASSLVTPPGNTIYF. Written as DNA, the CDR3 is TGTGCCAGCAGCTTAGTCACGCCGCCTGGAAACACCATATATTTT.

This clone was found many times. The V gene is TRBV11-2, the J gene TRBJ1-1, with unresolved D. This CDR3 is 14 amino acids long. Germline CDR1 SGHAT, CDR2 FQNNGV. Trimming left V 1 base short and J 1 base short, with 7 bases between. Written as DNA, the CDR3 is TGTGCCAGCAGCTTAGGGGGAGCGAACACTGAAGCTTTCTTT. Amino acid sequence: CASSLGGANTEAFF.